What follows are 9 T cell receptor beta chains derived from one specimen sequenced in a study of tumor-infiltrating lymphocytes in primary liver carcinoma. TCR beta cDNA came from about 500 ng total RNA, primed with a constant-region primer. Sequencing libraries for TCR beta derived from three nested multiplex PCR rounds that used slightly modified ARM-PCR. It was with TRBV1-TRBV30 forward primers and a C-beta reverse primer that the first two PCR rounds were run, at roughly 11 cycles each. TCRdb ran MiXCR on the multiplex PCR reads and lists one entry per CDR3 protein. The sample yields approximately 100,000 distinct CDR3 sequences, 65% to 75% seen once. For each extraction, RNA and DNA were obtained together from roughly 20-30 mg of unsorted bulk tissue. Sequencing used liver tumor tissue from sampling region 2. Regarding subset: tumor region T2, inferior pole. The source is a woman aged 60-75 years with primary liver carcinoma and hepatitis B virus infection.

Note on this clonotype: One end of the junction does not line up with germline, which may come from a read error. V gene TRBV5-1 combines with J gene TRBJ1-4, with D unclear. CDR3 length: 16 residues. Germline CDR1 is SGHRS and CDR2 is YFSETQ. The CDR3 DNA follows: TGCGCCAGCAGGCTCGGTGCGATGGGAACTAATGGAAAACTGTTTTTT. Its protein is CASRLGAMGTNGKLFF. Using reference TRBV5-1 and TRBJ1-4 for the parts outside the CDR3, the full variable domain is KAGVTQTPRYLIKTRGQQVTLSCSPISGHRSVSWYQQTPGQGLQFLFEYFSETQRNKGNFPGRFSGRQFSNSRSEMNVSTLELGDSALYLCASRLGAMGTNGKLFFGSGTQLSVL.

As regards this clonotype: One end of the junction is discordant with germline, which a read error may explain. CDR3 sequence: CTSSTGVRTPFF. The CDR3 nucleotides are TGTACCAGCAGCACAGGGGTCAGGACTCCGTTCTTC. V and J are TRBV28 and TRBJ2-1; 7 bases align to TRBD1. The CDR3 is 12 amino acids. The V gene's germline CDR1 is MDHEN and CDR2 SYDVKM.

With regard to this clonotype: One end of the junction varies from germline; a read error may be responsible. This rearrangement joins TRBV29-1 to TRBJ1-3, with D perhaps matching TRBD1 (5 bases). This CDR3 is 17 amino acids long. Per germline, CDR1 SQVTM and CDR2 ANQGSEA. CDR3 residues: CSAQSGDRAGSGNTIYF. The CDR3 DNA reads as TGCAGCGCTCAAAGTGGAGACAGAGCGGGATCTGGAAACACTATATATTTT.

As regards this clonotype: This may be a read error, as it is one base from a much larger clone. This chain uses TRBV12-3 or TRBV12-4 with TRBJ2-5; possible D gene TRBD1, 6 bases. Between the trimmed V and J ends, which lost 5 bases and 1 base, there was a span of 14 bases. The CDR3 is made up of 15 amino acids. The DNA of the CDR3 is TGTGCCAGCAGTCCAGGGGCCGGGTCCCAAGAGACCCAGTACTTC. This translates into CASSPGAGSQETQYF.

In regard to this clonotype: A much larger clone lies one base from this, so it may be a read error. The chain combines TRBV6-1 with TRBJ2-7, with 11 positions matching TRBD2. The CDR3 contains 17 residues. Germline values: CDR1 MNHNS, CDR2 SASEGT. Here the CDR3 DNA reads TGTGTCAGCACCCGCCCCCCAGGACTAGCGGGTGCCTACGAGCAGTACTTC. Amino acids: CVSTRPPGLAGAYEQYF.

This clonotype was seen a handful of times. Just one base apart from a much larger clone, this may be a read error. The gene calls are TRBV6-5 and TRBJ1-4; no firm D call. This CDR3 is built from 12 residues. V gave up 11 bases and J gave up 7 bases, with 14 bases separating them. The V gene's germline CDR1 is MNHEY and CDR2 SVGAGI. For the CDR3, the DNA is TGTGCCCCGGGCTGCGACGGTGAAAAACTGTTTTTT. It encodes CAPGCDGEKLFF.

A word on this clonotype: The junction does not match germline at one end; this may be a read error. The J gene is TRBJ2-3, the V gene TRBV6-5; TRBD1 matches at 7 bases. The DNA matches TRBJ1-5 better at its end, which makes the J call doubtful. This CDR3 has 15 residues. CDR1 MNHEY and CDR2 SVGAGI come from the germline V gene. As DNA, the CDR3 is TGTGACAGCAGATCCAGCGGGAGGGGGACAGATACGCAGCATTTT. As protein: CDSRSSGRGTDTQHF.

With respect to this clonotype: One end of the junction is discordant with germline, which a read error may explain. CDR3 coding DNA: TGTGCCAGCACCTCAGATCTGACGGGTGGGAGCGATGAGAAGTTCTTC. Its protein product is CASTSDLTGGSDEKFF. V usage is TRBV11-2 and J usage is TRBJ2-1, with a tentative D call TRBD2 (5 bases). The germline CDR1 and CDR2 sequences are SGHAT and FQNNGV. This CDR3 has 16 residues. Drawing the rest from reference TRBV11-2 and TRBJ2-1, the complete variable domain is EAGVAQSPRYKIIEKRQSVAFWCNPISGHATLYWYQQILGQGPKLLIQFQNNGVVDDSQLPKDRFSAERLKGVDSTLKIQPAKLEDSAVYLCASTSDLTGGSDEKFFGPGTRLTVL.

This clonotype appeared a single time. The V gene is TRBV29-1, the J gene TRBJ1-1; D is uncertain. The germline CDR1 and CDR2 sequences are SQVTM and ANQGSEA. This CDR3 comprises 11 residues. The CDR3 DNA follows: TGCAATGTTGGGAAGGGAGGGGAAGCTTTCTTT. Its translation is CNVGKGGEAFF.